Listed here are 16 T cell receptor beta chains from one sample, sequenced in a study of blood T cell repertoires in COVID-19. Data came from immunoSEQ multiplex PCR; TCRdb stores just in-frame clones and leaves some out. Of over 25,000 clones detected, 65% to 90% appear once; the ten largest clones hold under 8.5%. The sequenced material came from peripheral blood. Receptor source: a man between 60 and 75 years old with active COVID-19.

This clone was detected only once. CDR3 in amino acids: CASSIGSGALSYNEQFF. The DNA for the CDR3 is TGTGCCAGTAGTATTGGGTCAGGGGCTTTATCCTACAATGAGCAGTTCTTC. The V call is TRBV19, the J call TRBJ2-1, with D perhaps TRBD1 (6 bases). This CDR3 is 17 amino acids long. With 3 bases removed from V and 1 base from J, the gap between germline ends came to 16 bases. Germline V CDR1 and CDR2: LNHDA, SQIVND (reference sequence).

This chain joins TRBV7-6 and TRBJ1-5; 9 bases align to TRBD1. Germline-derived CDR1 and CDR2 are SGHVS and FNYEAQ. The CDR3 covers 15 residues. The J segment lost 1 base and the V segment lost 5 bases, leaving 3 bases of the junction unmatched. The CDR3 DNA reads TGTGCCAGCAGCCCGGGACAGGGAAGCAATCAGCCCCAGCATTTT. This encodes CASSPGQGSNQPQHF.

The chain links TRBV9 to TRBJ2-3; D is ambiguous. The V gene lost 4 bases and the J gene lost 4 bases, with 10 bases spanning the gap. From germline, CDR1 is SGDLS and CDR2 YYNGEE. The CDR3 has 13 amino acids. The CDR3 DNA follows: TGTGCCAGCAGCCCCCAGGTGGCAGATACGCAGTATTTT. Translating it yields CASSPQVADTQYF.

The rearrangement joins TRBV27 to TRBJ2-7; 12 nucleotides match TRBD2. The CDR3 runs 16 residues. J lost 4 bases, V lost 4 bases, and 8 bases had no gene match. The germline V gene encodes CDR1 MNHEY and CDR2 SMNVEV (reference sequence). The CDR3 DNA reads TGTGCCAGCAGTTCCCGGACTAGCGGGACCCATTACGAGCAGTACGTC. This translates into CASSSRTSGTHYEQYV.

The chain couples TRBV10-2 to TRBJ2-5, with TRBD2 matching over 9 bases. Germline CDR1 WSHSY, CDR2 SAAADI. The CDR3 is 17 residues long. The trim removed 2 bases at V and 8 bases at J, leaving 15 bases unmatched. The CDR3 is CASSEPHRVAGVGTQYF. The CDR3 DNA is TGCGCCAGCAGTGAGCCGCATAGAGTAGCGGGAGTTGGTACCCAGTACTTC.

This sequence joins TRBV27 and TRBJ1-6, with 7 positions matching TRBD1. Per the germline V gene, CDR1 is MNHEY and CDR2 is SMNVEV (reference sequence). The CDR3 is 14 amino acids. Trimming cost V 5 bases and J 4 bases; bases outside gene matches: 2. The CDR3 DNA sequence: TGTGCCAGCAGTCCGGGACAGTATAATTCACCCCTCCACTTT. Protein sequence: CASSPGQYNSPLHF.

V gene TRBV19 combines with J gene TRBJ2-3, with D possibly TRBD1 on 6 matching bases. CDR3 length: 14 residues. V was cut by 5 bases and J by 7 bases, with 16 bases left in between. Germline CDR1 LNHDA, CDR2 SQIVND (reference sequence). The CDR3 reads CASSPDSIQNTQYF. The CDR3 nucleotides read TGTGCCAGTAGTCCGGACAGTATACAAAATACGCAGTATTTT.

The chain recombines TRBV6-2 or TRBV6-3 with TRBJ2-7, with 9 bases matching TRBD1. Germline assignment: CDR1 MNHEY and CDR2 SVGEGT. This CDR3 comprises 16 residues. Germline trimming cut 6 bases from V and 3 bases from J; bases unmatched to any gene: 12. Here the CDR3 reads CASSPEGWDRVYEQYF. The CDR3 coding sequence is TGTGCCAGCAGCCCTGAGGGTTGGGACAGGGTCTACGAGCAGTACTTC.

The V gene is TRBV18, the J gene TRBJ2-2; possibly TRBD2 for D (6 bases). With 1 base removed from V and 7 bases from J, the gap between germline ends came to 16 bases. CDR3 length: 16 amino acids. Germline assignment: CDR1 KGHSH and CDR2 LQKENI. The CDR3 spells CASSPRGLEIFGELFF. The CDR3 DNA reads TGTGCCAGCTCACCACGGGGACTGGAAATATTCGGGGAGCTGTTTTTT. Using reference TRBV18 and TRBJ2-2 for the parts outside the CDR3, the full variable domain is NAGVMQNPRHLVRRRGQEARLRCSPMKGHSHVYWYRQLPEEGLKFMVYLQKENIIDESGMPKERFSAEFPKEGPSILRIQQVVRGDSAAYFCASSPRGLEIFGELFFGEGSRLTVL.

This chain links TRBV5-4 with TRBJ1-1; TRBD1 is a possible D gene (6 bases). The CDR3 is 15 residues long. Trimming shortened V by 0 bases and J by 3 bases, and 12 bases separated the two germline ends. Germline CDR1 and CDR2: SGHNT and YYREEE (reference sequence). The DNA for the CDR3 is TGTGCCAGCAGCTTGGAAGGGACATCGTACACTGAAGCTTTCTTT. Amino acids: CASSLEGTSYTEAFF.

V and J are TRBV24-1 and TRBJ2-2; 8 nucleotides match TRBD1. Trimming took 5 bases from V and 4 from J; bases not matched to a gene: 5. The CDR3 spans 15 residues. Germline lookup yields CDR1 KGHDR and CDR2 SFDVKD. The CDR3 spells CATSGAGGFTGELFF. The CDR3 DNA reads TGTGCCACCAGTGGGGCAGGGGGCTTCACCGGGGAGCTGTTTTTT.

On this clone: The sample carries other DNA sequences with the same CDR3. The chain joins TRBV7-8 to TRBJ2-1, with D perhaps matching TRBD1 (6 bases). The CDR3 runs to 13 residues. V lost 2 bases, J lost 7 bases, and 9 bases lay in between. In germline, CDR1 is SGHVS, CDR2 FQNEAQ. The CDR3 DNA is TGTGCCAGCAGCTTAAGGCAGGGGAATGAGCAGTTCTTC. Protein: CASSLRQGNEQFF.

The chain recombines TRBV25-1 with TRBJ1-1, with D possibly being TRBD1 (5 bases). Trimming stripped 7 bases from V and 6 bases from J, with 18 bases between. Germline loops: CDR1 MGHDK, CDR2 SYGVNS. There are 14 residues in the CDR3. The CDR3 nucleotides read TGTGCCAGCACCAGCGGGGGGAATAGGGCTGAAGCTTTCTTT. This translates into CASTSGGNRAEAFF.

This clone has only one observation. The rearrangement uses TRBV7-2 and TRBJ2-7; D gene uncertain. CDR1 is SGHTA, CDR2 FQGNSA, per germline. The CDR3 has 13 amino acids. Trimming removed 1 base at V and 1 base at J, with 5 bases between. The CDR3 is CASSLVESYEQYV. In DNA, the CDR3 is TGTGCCAGCAGCTTAGTCGAGTCCTACGAGCAGTACGTC.

V gene TRBV7-3 combines with J gene TRBJ2-1, with 10 bases identical to TRBD2. The V and J ends lost 5 bases and 7 bases, in that order; junction bases with no gene match: 11. Germline V CDR1 and CDR2: SGHTA, FQGTGA. The CDR3 totals 16 residues. The CDR3 coding sequence is TGTGCCAGCAGCCGATCTCCTAGCGGGAGTCAGAATGAGCAGTTCTTC. Protein: CASSRSPSGSQNEQFF. Using reference TRBV7-3 and TRBJ2-1 for the parts outside the CDR3, the full variable domain is GAGVSQTPSNKVTEKGKYVELRCDPISGHTALYWYRQSLGQGPEFLIYFQGTGAADDSGLPNDRFFAVRPEGSVSTLKIQRTERGDSAVYLCASSRSPSGSQNEQFFGPGTRLTVL.

The V and J genes are TRBV7-2 and TRBJ1-4; 9 bases fit TRBD1. This CDR3 is built from 15 residues. Germline V lookup: CDR1 SGHTA, CDR2 FQGNSA. V lost 5 bases and J lost 5; bases outside the gene matches: 6. The CDR3 DNA is TGTGCCAGCAGCCCACAGGGGGCGCTAAATGAAAAACTGTTTTTT. Protein sequence: CASSPQGALNEKLFF.